A selection of T cell receptor beta chains follows, all from one sample in a study of identical twins. From the 5' RACE reads, TCRdb called clonotypes with MiXCR, one entry per CDR3 protein. The table records 150,000 or so distinct CDR3 sequences, roughly 3.2% of them present only once. The specimen was memory T cells sorted from blood. The receptors were sampled from a man aged 18 to 29 in good health. Each CDR3 is given with its conserved first and last residue. The D gene is left open where the match is weak. Some rows have no size entry. The others give once, few or many, or a class for an expanded clone.

v_gene	d_gene	abundance	j_gene	CDR3aa	CDR3nt
TRBV7-9	TRBD2	many	TRBJ2-1	CASSRNRASGMWDEQFF	TGTGCCAGCAGCCGAAACCGGGCTAGCGGGATGTGGGATGAGCAGTTCTTC
TRBV29-1	NA	many	TRBJ2-3	CSVAPGAATDTQYF	TGCAGCGTTGCGCCGGGGGCAGCGACAGATACGCAGTATTTT
TRBV6-4	TRBD2	many	TRBJ2-3	CASSDSGIAGAGRDTQYF	TGTGCCAGCAGTGACTCGGGGATAGCGGGAGCTGGGCGAGATACGCAGTATTTT
TRBV7-2	TRBD2	many	TRBJ2-3	CASSLVAGGSTDTQYF	TGTGCCAGCAGCTTAGTTGCGGGAGGCAGCACAGATACGCAGTATTTT
TRBV5-5	TRBD2	many	TRBJ2-1	CASSLGFRLAGGEQFF	TGTGCCAGCAGCTTGGGGTTTCGGTTAGCGGGAGGGGAGCAGTTCTTC
TRBV4-3	TRBD2	many	TRBJ2-3	CASSQSGSSGRAGDTQYF	TGCGCCAGCAGCCAAAGCGGATCTAGCGGGAGGGCCGGAGATACGCAGTATTTT
TRBV4-3	NA	few	TRBJ1-4	CASSQVLAASNEKLFF	TGCGCCAGCAGCCAAGTCTTAGCAGCCAGTAATGAAAAACTGTTTTTT
TRBV2	NA	NA	TRBJ1-1	CASSEGGGANTEAFF	TGTGCCAGCAGTGAAGGGGGGGGGGCCAACACTGAAGCTTTCTTT
TRBV25-1	NA	NA	TRBJ1-1	CASSELGDMNTEAFF	TGTGCCAGCAGTGAATTGGGGGATATGAACACTGAAGCTTTCTTT
TRBV9	NA	many	TRBJ2-3	CASSVGFAGSTDTQYF	TGTGCCAGCAGCGTAGGGTTCGCGGGAAGCACAGATACGCAGTATTTT
TRBV12-3/TRBV12-4	TRBD1	many	TRBJ1-4	CAIDRDGVNEKLFF	TGTGCCATCGACAGGGATGGGGTAAATGAAAAACTGTTTTTT
TRBV20-1	NA	few	TRBJ2-7	CSATSGSGAYEQYF	TGCAGTGCGACTTCGGGGTCAGGGGCCTACGAGCAGTACTTC
TRBV4-2	NA	many	TRBJ2-2	CASSQQGTGELFF	TGTGCCAGCAGCCAGCAGGGCACCGGGGAGCTGTTTTTT
TRBV2	NA	many	TRBJ2-2	CASSDHSTDRELFF	TGTGCCAGCAGTGATCACTCCACCGACCGGGAGCTGTTTTTT
TRBV12-3/TRBV12-4	TRBD1	many	TRBJ2-6	CASSATGFASGANVLTF	TGTGCCAGCAGTGCGACAGGGTTTGCCTCTGGGGCCAACGTCCTGACTTTC
TRBV6-1	TRBD2	many	TRBJ2-2	CASSNSGRNTGELFF	TGTGCCAGCAGCAATAGCGGGAGAAACACCGGGGAGCTGTTTTTT
TRBV20-1	NA	many	TRBJ1-6	CSARVGAARNSPLHF	TGCAGTGCTAGAGTGGGGGCAGCTAGAAATTCACCCCTCCACTTT
TRBV20-1	NA	NA	TRBJ1-5	CSARTDNSNQPQHF	TGCAGTGCTAGGACTGATAATAGCAATCAGCCCCAGCATTTT
TRBV18	NA	many	TRBJ2-1	CASSPPSGYNEQFF	TGTGCCAGCTCACCACCTAGCGGCTACAATGAGCAGTTCTTC
TRBV30	NA	many	TRBJ2-3	CAWGRKGAYTQYF	TGTGCCTGGGGACGAAAAGGTGCCTATACGCAGTATTTT
TRBV5-1	NA	many	TRBJ2-5	CASSLGRLLFETQYF	TGCGCCAGCAGCTTAGGACGGCTATTATTCGAGACCCAGTACTTC
TRBV20-1	TRBD2	many	TRBJ2-3	CSASAGGRGTDTQYF	TGCAGTGCTAGTGCTGGCGGGAGGGGTACAGATACGCAGTATTTT
TRBV2	NA	many	TRBJ2-1	CASRIGKPYNEQFF	TGTGCCAGCCGGATCGGAAAACCCTACAATGAGCAGTTCTTC
TRBV7-2	NA	many	TRBJ1-5	CASSPGAASNQPQHF	TGTGCCAGCAGCCCTGGCGCCGCCAGCAATCAGCCCCAGCATTTT
TRBV4-2	TRBD2	many	TRBJ2-5	CASSQGGLAGEETQYF	TGTGCCAGCAGCCAAGGGGGACTAGCGGGAGAAGAGACCCAGTACTTC
TRBV15	NA	many	TRBJ2-5	CATSGGTAFVETQYF	TGTGCCACCAGCGGGGGAACTGCGTTCGTCGAGACCCAGTACTTC
TRBV18	TRBD2	few	TRBJ2-1	CASSINAGTSGRSEQFF	TGTGCCAGCTCCATAAATGCCGGGACTAGCGGGAGGAGTGAGCAGTTCTTC
TRBV11-2	NA	many	TRBJ2-3	CASSPRDFTDTQYF	TGTGCCAGCAGCCCCCGGGACTTCACAGATACGCAGTATTTT
TRBV24-1	TRBD1	many	TRBJ2-5	CATSLQGTETQYF	TGTGCCACCAGCTTACAGGGGACGGAGACCCAGTACTTC
TRBV5-6	TRBD1	many	TRBJ2-2	CASSLRTGAGTGELFF	TGTGCCAGCAGCTTACGAACAGGGGCGGGTACCGGGGAGCTGTTTTTT
TRBV27	NA	many	TRBJ2-2	CASSPHRTGELFF	TGTGCCAGCAGCCCCCATAGGACCGGGGAGCTGTTTTTT
TRBV7-2	TRBD1	few	TRBJ2-2	CASSPGQGFATGELFF	TGTGCCAGCAGCCCAGGACAGGGCTTTGCCACCGGGGAGCTGTTTTTT
TRBV5-1	TRBD2	many	TRBJ2-2	CASSRLAGGTGELFF	TGCGCCAGCTCCCGACTAGCGGGAGGGACCGGGGAGCTGTTTTTT
TRBV10-3	NA	few	TRBJ1-4	CAISEGRGRPTTNEKLFF	TGTGCCATCAGTGAGGGGAGGGGCCGCCCAACAACTAATGAAAAACTGTTTTTT
TRBV11-2	NA	many	TRBJ1-3	CASSLGSGQPGNTIYF	TGTGCCAGCAGCTTAGGGTCCGGACAGCCTGGAAACACCATATATTTT
TRBV20-1	NA	many	TRBJ2-7	CSASFGGKSYEQYF	TGCAGTGCTAGTTTTGGCGGGAAGTCCTACGAGCAGTACTTC
TRBV6-1	NA	many	TRBJ1-1	CASTPPGGATEAFF	TGTGCCAGCACACCCCCGGGGGGAGCCACTGAAGCTTTCTTT
TRBV12-3/TRBV12-4	NA	many	TRBJ2-3	CASRRVSTDTQYF	TGTGCCAGTCGCCGAGTCAGCACAGATACGCAGTATTTT
TRBV29-1	NA	few	TRBJ1-3	CSVGGGPNTIYF	TGCAGCGTTGGGGGAGGTCCGAACACCATATATTTT
TRBV5-1	TRBD1	many	TRBJ2-5	CASSSTGEETQYF	TGCGCCAGCAGCTCGACAGGGGAAGAGACCCAGTACTTC
TRBV3-1	TRBD1	NA	TRBJ2-2	CASSRQGPGELFF	TGTGCCAGCAGCCGACAGGGCCCCGGGGAGCTGTTTTTT
TRBV29-1	TRBD1	many	TRBJ1-2	CSSHLTGSDGYTF	TGCAGCTCACACCTGACAGGGTCGGATGGCTACACCTTC
TRBV10-3	TRBD1	many	TRBJ1-5	CATVQGLSNQPQHF	TGTGCCACGGTACAGGGGTTAAGCAATCAGCCCCAGCATTTT
TRBV6-1	TRBD1	few	TRBJ2-2	CASRDRDFTGELFF	TGTGCCAGCCGGGACAGGGACTTCACCGGGGAGCTGTTTTTT
TRBV5-1	NA	many	TRBJ2-1	CASSLAVEGEWFF	TGCGCCAGCAGCTTGGCCGTAGAGGGAGAGTGGTTCTTC
TRBV6-1	NA	NA	TRBJ1-4	CASSPIRLGDEKLFF	TGTGCCAGCAGTCCGATCAGGCTGGGGGATGAAAAACTGTTTTTT
TRBV4-1	TRBD1	few	TRBJ1-1	CASSQAVGTGEAFF	TGCGCCAGCAGCCAAGCGGTAGGGACAGGGGAAGCTTTCTTT
TRBV20-1	NA	many	TRBJ1-4	CSLRHTQNRKLFF	TGCAGTCTGCGGCATACCCAAAATCGAAAACTGTTTTTT
TRBV5-1	NA	many	TRBJ1-5	CASSFSKMGFHSNQPQHF	TGCGCCAGCAGCTTTAGTAAAATGGGATTCCATAGCAATCAGCCCCAGCATTTT
TRBV30	TRBD2	NA	TRBJ2-3	CAWSATSGRSDTQYF	TGTGCCTGGAGTGCGACTAGCGGGAGATCAGATACGCAGTATTTT